This entry lists 14 T cell receptor beta chains sequenced from one sample in a study of blood T cell repertoires in COVID-19. This table comes from immunoSEQ multiplex PCR, and its TCRdb copy is limited to in-frame clones, with some not included. The table lists 95,000 to 150,000 clones, approximately 81% of them singletons, with 4.5% to 6% in the top ten. Sequencing was done on a sample of peripheral blood. The receptors here all came from a man older than 75 with COVID-19, enrolled during active disease.

This clone was counted once. CDR3 nucleotides: TGTGCCAGCAGTTTAGGACTAGCGGGTGAGACCCAGTACTTC. Translating it yields CASSLGLAGETQYF. V and J are TRBV2 and TRBJ2-5; 11 nucleotides agree with TRBD2. The CDR3 sequence is 14 residues long. Germline CDR1 and CDR2: SNHLY and FYNNEI. After removal of 5 bases from V and 5 bases from J, the junction contained 4 bases not matched to a gene.

On this clone: In this CDR3 the conserved last residue, phenylalanine or tryptophan, is missing, so a read error is likely. It is unclear where the CDR3 begins or ends on the DNA, so no DNA is shown, and the CDR3 is as TCRdb lists it. The rearrangement links TRBV5-1 to TRBJ1-1. The CDR3 numbers 14 amino acids, ends counted. Germline lookup yields CDR1 SGHRS and CDR2 YFSETQ. CDR3 loop: CASSPGGGGGQTTL.

This clone was counted a few times. The gene calls are TRBV2 and TRBJ2-1; 8 bases are shared with TRBD2. Germline CDR1 and CDR2: SNHLY and FYNNEI. Germline trimming cut 6 bases from V and 6 bases from J; bases unmatched to any gene: 13. The CDR3 length is 16 residues. The CDR3 region is CASSVLYGRVANEQFF. The CDR3 region has the DNA TGTGCCAGCAGCGTCCTCTACGGGAGGGTAGCCAATGAGCAGTTCTTC.

This clone has only one observation. Other nucleotide sequences from this sample produce the same CDR3. The rearrangement links TRBV28 to TRBJ2-5; 8 bases agree with TRBD1. This CDR3 is built from 15 residues. V gave up 6 bases and J gave up 0 bases; unmatched junction bases: 6. The germline V gene encodes CDR1 MDHEN and CDR2 SYDVKM. This CDR3 is CASSPDRGYQETQYF. The CDR3 DNA follows: TGTGCCAGCAGCCCTGACAGGGGCTACCAAGAGACCCAGTACTTC.

The J gene is TRBJ2-7, the V gene TRBV9; weak D call: TRBD2 (5 bases). The CDR3 runs to 14 residues. V was cut by 4 bases and J by 7 bases, with 18 bases left in between. Germline V gene sequence: CDR1 SGDLS, CDR2 YYNGEE. The CDR3 region is CASSPEGEALEQYF. The CDR3 coding sequence is TGTGCCAGCAGCCCAGAGGGAGAGGCGTTAGAGCAGTACTTC. Full variable domain (rest looked up from reference TRBV9 and TRBJ2-7): DSGVTQTPKHLITATGQRVTLRCSPRSGDLSVYWYQQSLDQGLQFLIQYYNGEERAKGNILERFSAQQFPDLHSELNLSSLELGDSALYFCASSPEGEALEQYFGPGTRLTVT.

This chain links TRBV28 with TRBJ1-3; D ambiguous. This CDR3 region has 16 residues. V was trimmed by 5 bases and J by 3 bases, leaving 17 bases between them. CDR1 and CDR2 from the germline V gene are MDHEN and SYDVKM. The CDR3 sequence is CASSQVRSAHGNTIYF. The CDR3 DNA follows: TGTGCCAGCAGTCAAGTCCGTAGCGCACATGGAAACACCATATATTTT.

The chain is built from TRBV18 and TRBJ2-1; 9 nucleotides agree with TRBD2. Germline V lookup: CDR1 KGHSH, CDR2 LQKENI. With 4 bases clipped from V and 2 bases from J, the junction kept 3 bases outside the gene matches. This CDR3 is built from 15 residues. The CDR3 sequence is CASSLLAGTYNEQFF. CDR3 nucleotide sequence: TGTGCCAGCTCACTGCTAGCGGGAACCTACAATGAGCAGTTCTTC.

The chain uses TRBV2 and TRBJ2-7; D perhaps matches TRBD2 (5 bases). Trimming left V 7 bases short and J 3 bases short, with 13 bases between. Germline lookup yields CDR1 SNHLY and CDR2 FYNNEI. This CDR3 is built from 13 residues. CDR3 sequence (DNA): TGTGCCAGCACTAGGACTGAGAACTACGAGCAGTACTTC. This sequence encodes CASTRTENYEQYF.

V gene TRBV2 combines with J gene TRBJ2-2, with 7 bases matching TRBD2. CDR3 length: 15 residues. Trimming removed 6 bases from V and 1 base from J; junction bases left unmatched: 5. Germline V lookup: CDR1 SNHLY, CDR2 FYNNEI. The CDR3 sequence is CASRRVAGNTGELFF. In DNA, the CDR3 is TGTGCCAGCAGGAGGGTAGCGGGGAACACCGGGGAGCTGTTTTTT.

This chain connects TRBV19 to TRBJ2-7; 10 nucleotides match TRBD2. This CDR3 is built from 16 residues. Trimming removed 5 bases from V and 3 bases from J; junction bases left unmatched: 10. The germline CDR1 and CDR2 sequences are LNHDA and SQIVND (reference sequence). CDR3 in amino acids: CASSSPRTSGIYEQYF. CDR3 in DNA: TGTGCCAGTAGTTCTCCCCGGACTAGCGGAATCTACGAGCAGTACTTC.

The gene calls are TRBV28 and TRBJ1-2, with a tentative D call TRBD1 (5 bases). The V end lost 2 bases, the J end lost 4 bases, and 23 bases lay between the germline ends. From germline, CDR1 is MDHEN and CDR2 SYDVKM. CDR3 length: 18 residues. The DNA of the CDR3 is TGTGCCAGCAGTTTACCACGTAGGAGGCCCGGGGGTATCTATGGCTACACCTTC. Translation: CASSLPRRRPGGIYGYTF.

Only one count was recorded for this clone. The chain recombines TRBV29-1 with TRBJ2-7; D might be TRBD2 (6 bases). CDR3 length equals 12 residues. The V end lost 7 bases, the J end lost 3 bases, and 13 bases lay between the germline ends. Germline CDR1 and CDR2: SQVTM and ANQGSEA. The CDR3 protein is CSAGEEYYEQYF. The CDR3 nucleotides are TGCAGCGCGGGAGAGGAGTACTACGAGCAGTACTTC.

The chain recombines TRBV18 with TRBJ1-2, with TRBD1 identical over 10 bases. With V trimmed by 5 bases and J by 4 bases, 4 bases remained unmatched. The CDR3 extends over 14 amino acids. Germline values: CDR1 KGHSH, CDR2 LQKENI. This CDR3 is CASSSTGGGYGYTF. In DNA form, the CDR3 reads TGTGCCAGCTCATCGACAGGGGGCGGCTATGGCTACACCTTC.

The gene calls are TRBV2 and TRBJ2-7; tentatively, D is TRBD2 (5 bases). From germline, CDR1 is SNHLY and CDR2 FYNNEI. Trimming left V 5 bases short and J 5 bases short, with 13 bases between. The CDR3 spans 13 residues. CDR3 in DNA: TGTGCCAGCAGTCAAACCTTAGCGCACGAGCAGTACTTC. Its translation: CASSQTLAHEQYF. The whole variable domain, filled in from reference TRBV2 and TRBJ2-7, reads EPEVTQTPSHQVTQMGQEVILRCVPISNHLYFYWYRQILGQKVEFLVSFYNNEISEKSEIFDDQFSVERPDGSNFTLKIRSTKLEDSAMYFCASSQTLAHEQYFGPGTRLTVT.